This T cell receptor beta chain was identified in a study of shared clonotypes between healthy human individuals. Study information: Every donor yielded three CD4 naive, three CD4 memory, two CD8 naive and one CD8 memory plate.

Per germline, CDR1 SGHRS and CDR2 YFSETQ. The germline V and J ends were trimmed by 2 bases and 8 bases, with 13 bases remaining between them. The CDR3 contains 13 residues. Using immunoSEQ multiplex PCR, the repertoire was profiled, and TCRdb retains in-frame clones only, with some absent. The sample shows 1.5 million to 2.5 million clones, around 96% of them seen only once. Terminally differentiated effector memory CD45RA+ cells were excluded by CCR7 positive selection of CD45RO-negative cells. Every donor, a Caucasian adult, lived in Nashville, Tennessee. Input material: naive CD8+ T cells sorted from blood. V usage is TRBV5-1 and J usage is TRBJ1-1; D possibly corresponds to TRBD1 (6 bases). The receptor's source is a man in his late teens or twenties in good health. The CDR3 sequence is CASSFWGAREAFF. As DNA, the CDR3 is TGCGCCAGCAGCTTCTGGGGGGCCCGCGAAGCTTTCTTT.